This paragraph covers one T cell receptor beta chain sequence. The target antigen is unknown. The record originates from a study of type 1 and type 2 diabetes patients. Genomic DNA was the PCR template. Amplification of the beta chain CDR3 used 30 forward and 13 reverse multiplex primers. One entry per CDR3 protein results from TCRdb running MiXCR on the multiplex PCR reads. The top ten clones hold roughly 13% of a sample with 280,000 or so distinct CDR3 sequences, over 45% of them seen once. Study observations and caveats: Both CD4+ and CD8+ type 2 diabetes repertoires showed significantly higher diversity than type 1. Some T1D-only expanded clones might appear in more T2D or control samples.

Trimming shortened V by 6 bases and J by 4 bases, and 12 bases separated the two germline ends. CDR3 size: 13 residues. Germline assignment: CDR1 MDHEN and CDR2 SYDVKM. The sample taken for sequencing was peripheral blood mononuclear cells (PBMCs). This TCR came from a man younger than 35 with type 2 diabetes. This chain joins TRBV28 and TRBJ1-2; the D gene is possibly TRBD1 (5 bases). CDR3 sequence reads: CASRSGTVYGYTF. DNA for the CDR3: TGTGCCAGCAGATCCGGGACCGTCTATGGCTACACCTTC.